These 28 T cell receptor beta chains were all obtained from the same sample, sequenced in a study of vaccination effects on CD4 cells after COVID-19. Using viral peptide pools, the ViraFEST assay grew out antigen-specific CD4+ T cells prior to sequencing. Once cultured for about 9 days, the cells underwent separation to obtain CD4+ T cells. PCR confirmed that the person was infected with SARS-CoV-2 between March and December 2020. Participants completed two doses of the BNT162b2 or mRNA-1273 vaccine. Antigens of these TCRs are unknown. The assay was immunoSEQ multiplex PCR, and TCRdb's table has in-frame clones only and misses some. The data contain about 15,000 clones, about 70% of them singletons. The sequencing used CD4+ T cells from PBMCs cultured with SARS-CoV-2 spike peptides, collected after COVID-19 vaccination. The receptor source for this set is a human donor who had a prior SARS-CoV-2 infection.

By share of the sample, this clone is medium-sized. CDR3: CASSPTSSAETQYF. CDR3 in DNA: TGTGCCAGCAGCCCGACTAGTTCCGCGGAGACCCAGTACTTC. This rearrangement joins TRBV11-3 to TRBJ2-5; tentative D call: TRBD2 (6 bases). Germline V CDR1 and CDR2: SGHNT, YENEEA. This CDR3 comprises 14 residues. V was shortened by 5 bases and J by 5 bases, with 15 bases between the two germline ends. Full variable domain (missing parts from reference TRBV11-3 and TRBJ2-5): EAGVVQSPRYKIIEKKQPVAFWCNPISGHNTLYWYLQNLGQGPELLIRYENEEAVDDSQLPKDRFSAERLKGVDSTLKIQPAELGDSAVYLCASSPTSSAETQYFGPGTRLLVL.

This clone was observed a few times. In DNA, the CDR3 is TGCAGCGTGGTTCATGGGGGATCTGGAAAGCAGTACTTC. As protein: CSVVHGGSGKQYF. The chain couples TRBV29-1 to TRBJ2-7; D tentatively fits TRBD1 or TRBD2 (5 bases each). The V and J ends lost 6 bases and 8 bases respectively, with 20 bases between them. The germline V gene has CDR1 SQVTM and CDR2 ANQGSEA. This CDR3 spans 13 amino acids.

V is TRBV4-2 and J is TRBJ1-5; the D is unclear. There are 13 residues in the CDR3. Germline loops: CDR1 LGHNA, CDR2 YNFKEQ. V was shortened by 0 bases and J by 4 bases, with 4 bases between the two germline ends. CDR3 sequence: CASSQDLNQPQHF. The CDR3, as DNA: TGTGCCAGCAGCCAAGATCTGAATCAGCCCCAGCATTTT.

V usage is TRBV10-3 and J usage is TRBJ2-5; D remains unclear. Germline V gene sequence: CDR1 ENHRY, CDR2 SYGVKD. This CDR3 spans 12 amino acids. V lost 4 bases and J 3 bases, leaving 6 bases between the germline ends. DNA of the CDR3: TGTGCCATCAGTGGCCCAGAAGAGACCCAGTACTTC. Translating it yields CAISGPEETQYF.

The chain recombines TRBV11-2 with TRBJ2-2; D is undetermined. The V end was cut by 2 bases, the J end by 0 bases, with 10 bases between. CDR3 length: 16 residues. In germline, CDR1 is SGHAT, CDR2 FQNNGV. This CDR3 is CASSLFTGANTGELFF. As DNA, the CDR3 is TGTGCCAGCAGCTTATTTACGGGCGCGAACACCGGGGAGCTGTTTTTT.

The genes are TRBV2 and TRBJ1-6; the D is unclear. V was shortened by 3 bases and J by 10 bases, with 4 bases between the two germline ends. The CDR3 consists of 11 residues. Germline-derived CDR1 and CDR2 are SNHLY and FYNNEI. The CDR3 nucleotides are TGTGCCAGCAGTGAGCCCTCACCCCTCCACTTT. Protein product: CASSEPSPLHF.

The V and J genes are TRBV9 and TRBJ2-2, with D possibly TRBD2 on 5 matching bases. V was pared by 3 bases and J by 4 bases, with 16 bases between. The germline CDR1 and CDR2 sequences are SGDLS and YYNGEE. This CDR3 has 16 amino acids. This CDR3 is CASSATGITITGELFF. The CDR3 coding sequence is TGTGCCAGCAGCGCCACCGGGATTACAATCACCGGGGAGCTGTTTTTT.

The chain uses TRBV2 and TRBJ1-5; D perhaps matches TRBD1 (5 bases). V lost 3 bases to trimming and J lost 13 bases, with 10 bases between them. Per the germline V gene, CDR1 is SNHLY and CDR2 is FYNNEI. The CDR3 runs 11 residues. The CDR3 bases are TGTGCCAGCAGTGAGCAGGGAAGGCAGCATTTT. This translates into CASSEQGRQHF. The full variable domain, its missing parts supplied by reference TRBV2 and TRBJ1-5, is EPEVTQTPSHQVTQMGQEVILRCVPISNHLYFYWYRQILGQKVEFLVSFYNNEISEKSEIFDDQFSVERPDGSNFTLKIRSTKLEDSAMYFCASSEQGRQHFGDGTRLSIL.

The V gene is TRBV9, the J gene TRBJ1-1; D perhaps matches TRBD1 (5 bases). The CDR3 length is 14 residues. Germline V lookup: CDR1 SGDLS, CDR2 YYNGEE. V shed 4 bases and J shed 6 bases, with 16 bases lying between them. Here the CDR3 DNA reads TGTGCCAGCAGCCCTATTACTTGGGACTCTGAAGCTTTCTTT. This codes for CASSPITWDSEAFF.

V is TRBV7-3 and J is TRBJ2-6, with D unclear. This CDR3 contains 13 residues. The V and J ends lost 0 bases and 3 bases respectively, with 0 bases between them. The germline V gene has CDR1 SGHTA and CDR2 FQGTGA. CDR3: CASSLTGANVLTF. The CDR3 coding sequence is TGTGCCAGCAGCTTAACTGGGGCCAACGTCCTGACTTTC.

This clone was seen more than once but under ten times. V usage is TRBV3-1 (or the pseudogene TRBV3-2) and J usage is TRBJ2-2, with 10 bases aligning to TRBD2. Germline loops: CDR1 LGHDT, CDR2 YNNKEL (reference sequence). The CDR3 consists of 16 residues. V lost 4 bases and J lost 3; bases outside the gene matches: 5. This chain's CDR3 is CASSPNLAGDTGELFF. The DNA for the CDR3 is TGTGCCAGCAGCCCTAACCTAGCGGGGGACACCGGGGAGCTGTTTTTT.

CDR3 loop: CASSLGAITSTDTQYF. CDR3 in DNA: TGTGCCAGCAGCCTGGGGGCGATAACTAGCACAGATACGCAGTATTTT. The chain is built from TRBV7-6 and TRBJ2-3, with D maybe TRBD1 (6 bases). Trimming shortened V by 5 bases and J by 0 bases, and 15 bases separated the two germline ends. CDR3 length equals 16 residues. Germline assignment: CDR1 SGHVS and CDR2 FNYEAQ.

V usage is TRBV6-5 and J usage is TRBJ2-7; perhaps TRBD1 as D (6 bases). Germline V lookup: CDR1 MNHEY, CDR2 SVGAGI. The CDR3 has 16 amino acids. V was clipped by 0 bases and J by 8 bases, with 20 bases between them. The DNA of the CDR3 is TGTGCCAGCAGTTACTCTCCGGGACAAGGCTCAAACAAGCAGTACTTC. It yields the protein CASSYSPGQGSNKQYF.

The chain is built from TRBV6-6 and TRBJ2-7, with 8 bases that match TRBD2. J was trimmed by 2 bases and V by 5 bases; bases with no gene match: 5. Germline values: CDR1 MNHNY, CDR2 SVGAGI (reference sequence). The CDR3 is made up of 14 amino acids. The CDR3 loop is CASSTRGDTYEQYF. In DNA, the CDR3 is TGTGCCAGCAGTACGCGGGGGGATACCTACGAGCAGTACTTC.

V is TRBV30 and J is TRBJ2-3; 7 positions agree with TRBD1. Germline V gene data show CDR1 as GTSNPN and CDR2 as SVGIG (reference sequence). Trimming cost V 0 bases and J 3 bases; bases outside gene matches: 3. The CDR3 is made up of 14 amino acids. The CDR3 DNA sequence: TGTGCCTGGAGTGTCTTACAGGGGACAGATACGCAGTATTTT. Translated, it gives CAWSVLQGTDTQYF.

This sequence joins TRBV5-1 and TRBJ2-3; TRBD2 matches 13 bases. The J segment lost 2 bases and the V segment lost 2 bases, leaving 2 bases of the junction unmatched. The CDR3 contains 16 residues. Germline assignment: CDR1 SGHRS and CDR2 YFSETQ. The CDR3 loop is CASSLLAGGPTDTQYF. In nucleotides, the CDR3 is TGCGCCAGCAGCTTACTAGCGGGGGGGCCCACAGATACGCAGTATTTT.

The chain has TRBV19 and TRBJ1-3; D is ambiguous. Looked up from germline, CDR1 is LNHDA and CDR2 is SQIVND (reference sequence). Trimming pared 5 bases from V and 2 bases from J, leaving 10 bases between. This CDR3 is built from 14 residues. The CDR3 nucleotides are TGTGCCAGTAGTGTCCGGGGAGCTGGAAACACCATATATTTT. Encoded protein: CASSVRGAGNTIYF.

The chain employs TRBV7-3 and TRBJ1-2; 10 bases align to TRBD1. Germline CDR1 and CDR2: SGHTA and FQGTGA. V gave up 6 bases and J gave up 8 bases; unmatched junction bases: 9. The CDR3 consists of 14 residues. The CDR3: CASSRDRGLRGYTF. The CDR3, as DNA: TGTGCCAGCAGTCGGGACAGGGGTCTACGGGGCTACACCTTC. Full variable domain (missing parts from reference TRBV7-3 and TRBJ1-2): GAGVSQTPSNKVTEKGKYVELRCDPISGHTALYWYRQSLGQGPEFLIYFQGTGAADDSGLPNDRFFAVRPEGSVSTLKIQRTERGDSAVYLCASSRDRGLRGYTFGSGTRLTVV.

For the CDR3, the DNA is TGTGCCACCAGTGATCCAGGGGGCGCGGGCAATGAGCAGTTCTTC. Amino acid sequence: CATSDPGGAGNEQFF. This chain links TRBV24-1 with TRBJ2-1; 8 bases agree with TRBD1. The CDR3 length is 15 residues. Losses at the gene ends were 3 bases for V and 6 bases for J; bases not matched to a gene: 6. Per the germline V gene, CDR1 is KGHDR and CDR2 is SFDVKD.

This clone has a handful of counts. This chain uses TRBV3-1 (or the pseudogene TRBV3-2) with TRBJ1-2; D not certain. V was clipped by 4 bases and J by 4 bases, with 16 bases between them. This CDR3 comprises 15 residues. The germline V gene has CDR1 LGHDT and CDR2 YNNKEL (reference sequence). CDR3 sequence reads: CASSPTGWAGYGYTF. CDR3 DNA: TGTGCCAGCAGCCCCACCGGGTGGGCAGGCTATGGCTACACCTTC.

V gene TRBV11-3 combines with J gene TRBJ2-7; D is ambiguous. The length of the CDR3 is 11 residues. The V and J ends lost 4 bases and 0 bases respectively, with 1 base between them. Germline CDR1 and CDR2: SGHNT and YENEEA. Here the CDR3 DNA reads TGTGCCAGCAGCTACTCCTACGAGCAGTACTTC. This encodes CASSYSYEQYF. Variable domain in full (rest from reference TRBV11-3 and TRBJ2-7): EAGVVQSPRYKIIEKKQPVAFWCNPISGHNTLYWYLQNLGQGPELLIRYENEEAVDDSQLPKDRFSAERLKGVDSTLKIQPAELGDSAVYLCASSYSYEQYFGPGTRLTVT.

In this sample, this clone turned up a few times. The rearrangement uses TRBV11-3 and TRBJ2-7, with unresolved D. V was pared by 4 bases and J by 4 bases, with 14 bases between. Germline V lookup: CDR1 SGHNT, CDR2 YENEEA. This CDR3 is 14 amino acids long. CDR3 sequence: CASSSGPLGYEQYF. As DNA, the CDR3 is TGTGCCAGCAGCTCGGGCCCCCTGGGGTACGAGCAGTACTTC.

This sequence joins TRBV27 and TRBJ1-1; D remains ambiguous. With 4 bases removed from V and 1 base from J, the gap between germline ends came to 13 bases. The length of the CDR3 is 15 residues. The V gene's germline CDR1 is MNHEY and CDR2 SMNVEV (reference sequence). CDR3 residues: CASSSAGGENTEAFF. Written as DNA, the CDR3 is TGTGCCAGCAGTTCCGCGGGCGGGGAGAACACTGAAGCTTTCTTT.

CDR3 amino acids: CASSVAGGRTQETQYF. In nucleotides, the CDR3 is TGTGCCAGCAGCGTAGCGGGGGGGAGAACCCAAGAGACCCAGTACTTC. The chain employs TRBV9 and TRBJ2-5; 8 nucleotides line up with TRBD2. CDR3 size: 16 residues. Trimming removed 0 bases from V and 1 base from J; junction bases left unmatched: 5. Germline loops: CDR1 SGDLS, CDR2 YYNGEE.

The rearrangement joins TRBV5-1 to TRBJ2-6; either TRBD1 or TRBD2 may supply D (5 bases each). V lost 0 bases and J 4 bases, leaving 14 bases between the germline ends. Germline CDR1 reads SGHRS; CDR2 reads YFSETQ. The CDR3 covers 17 residues. CDR3 sequence reads: CASSLAGAGRGANVLTF. The CDR3, as DNA: TGCGCCAGCAGCTTGGCCGGGGCAGGGCGCGGGGCCAACGTCCTGACTTTC.

Written as DNA, the CDR3 is TGTGCCAGCAGTGGGGCGGCAGGGGGCGCGGAGCCCCAGCATTTT. Amino acid sequence: CASSGAAGGAEPQHF. The chain recombines TRBV2 with TRBJ1-5, with 8 nucleotides matching TRBD1. The CDR3 covers 15 residues. Germline CDR1 SNHLY, CDR2 FYNNEI. V shed 4 bases, J shed 8 bases, and the junction held 10 bases outside the gene matches.

The V call is TRBV7-3, the J call TRBJ2-1; 10 bases fit TRBD2. CDR1 is SGHTA, CDR2 FQGTGA, per germline. Trimming took 3 bases from V and 4 from J; bases not matched to a gene: 3. The CDR3 covers 15 residues. Written as DNA, the CDR3 is TGTGCCAGCAGCTTCAGCGGGAGGGAGTACAATGAGCAGTTCTTC. Translating gives CASSFSGREYNEQFF. The whole variable domain, filled in from reference TRBV7-3 and TRBJ2-1, reads GAGVSQTPSNKVTEKGKYVELRCDPISGHTALYWYRQSLGQGPEFLIYFQGTGAADDSGLPNDRFFAVRPEGSVSTLKIQRTERGDSAVYLCASSFSGREYNEQFFGPGTRLTVL.

This clone was picked up a small number of times. The chain carries TRBV5-1 and TRBJ2-7; tentative D call: TRBD2 (5 bases). Trimming removed 0 bases at V and 1 base at J, with 8 bases between. Germline V gene data show CDR1 as SGHRS and CDR2 as YFSETQ. The CDR3 spans 14 residues. Written as DNA, the CDR3 is TGCGCCAGCAGCTTGGTGGCGGGTTCCTACGAGCAGTACTTC. It yields the protein CASSLVAGSYEQYF.